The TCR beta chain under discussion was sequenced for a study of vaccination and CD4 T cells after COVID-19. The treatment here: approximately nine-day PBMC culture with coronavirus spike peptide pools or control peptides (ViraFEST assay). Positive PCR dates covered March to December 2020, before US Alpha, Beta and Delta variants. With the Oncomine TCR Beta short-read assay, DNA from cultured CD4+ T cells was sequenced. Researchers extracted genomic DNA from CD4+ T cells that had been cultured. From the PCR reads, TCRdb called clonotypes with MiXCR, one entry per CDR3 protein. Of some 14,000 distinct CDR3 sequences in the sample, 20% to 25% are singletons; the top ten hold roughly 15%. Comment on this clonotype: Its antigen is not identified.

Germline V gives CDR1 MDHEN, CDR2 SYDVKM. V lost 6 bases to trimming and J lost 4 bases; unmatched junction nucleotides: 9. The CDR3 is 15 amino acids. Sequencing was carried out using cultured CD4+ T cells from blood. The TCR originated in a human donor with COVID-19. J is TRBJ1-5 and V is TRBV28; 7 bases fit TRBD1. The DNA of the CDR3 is TGTGCCAGCAGCCGAGGGACAGCCAATAATCAGCCCCAGCATTTT. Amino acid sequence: CASSRGTANNQPQHF.